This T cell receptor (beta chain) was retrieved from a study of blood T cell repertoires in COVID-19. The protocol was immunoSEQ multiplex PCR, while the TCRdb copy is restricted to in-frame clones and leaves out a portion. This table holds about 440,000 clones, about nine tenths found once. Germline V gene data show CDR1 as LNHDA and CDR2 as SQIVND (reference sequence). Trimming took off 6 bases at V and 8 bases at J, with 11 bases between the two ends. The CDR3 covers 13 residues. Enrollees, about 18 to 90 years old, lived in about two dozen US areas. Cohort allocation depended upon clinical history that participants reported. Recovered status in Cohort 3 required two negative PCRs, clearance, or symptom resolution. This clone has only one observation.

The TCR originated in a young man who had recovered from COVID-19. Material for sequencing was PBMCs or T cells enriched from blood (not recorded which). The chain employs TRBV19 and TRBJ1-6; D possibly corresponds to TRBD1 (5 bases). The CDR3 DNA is TGTGCCAGTAGCCGACAGAATGATTCACCCCTCCACTTT. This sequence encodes CASSRQNDSPLHF.